There are many counts of the clone carrying this T cell receptor (beta chain). What it recognizes is unknown. The use of a sample-barcoded 5' primer and a J-beta primer mix characterized a second PCR of 7 to 11 cycles. MiXCR was run by TCRdb on the 5' RACE reads, yielding one entry per CDR3 protein. The sample yields fewer than 800,000 distinct CDR3 sequences, around half seen once. This sample stems from a study of blood T cells in healthy people across ages. Overall study findings and caveats: Unknown CMV status may confound age-related changes in expanded clones. A roughly linear fall in TCR beta diversity per million T cells was seen with increasing age. The lack of PBMC sorting stopped any conclusive naive versus antigen-experienced comparison. Higher diversity and more naive CD4+ cells were features of long-lived donors, compared to aged donors.

The ends were cut back, 7 bases at V and 0 bases at J, with 4 bases in the middle. Germline CDR1 and CDR2: LGHDT and YNNKEL (reference sequence). This CDR3 is built from 13 residues. The specimen sequenced was blood. This clonotype originated in a woman aged 55-75 years in good health. The chain employs TRBV3-1 and TRBJ2-6; no clear D. The CDR3 bases are TGTGCCAGCACCCACTCTGGGGCCAACGTCCTGACTTTC. It translates to CASTHSGANVLTF.